The 6 T cell receptor beta chains listed next were all sequenced from one sample in a study of metastatic and nonmetastatic thyroid tumors. Until they underwent thyroid surgery, no patient had received any treatment. TCRdb called clones again from the PCR reads with MiXCR. This table has 20,000 to 30,000 clones, 10% to 15% appearing once. The source material was blood. All receptors come from a female donor with papillary thyroid cancer or a benign thyroid nodule (not recorded which). Some clones in this sample may be carry-over from other donors' samples.

This clone has a count of ten or more. This chain joins TRBV7-2 and TRBJ2-2, with 7 bases matching TRBD2. Germline CDR1 SGHTA, CDR2 FQGNSA. With V trimmed by 3 bases and J by 4 bases, 11 bases remained unmatched. The CDR3 contains 17 residues. The DNA for the CDR3 is TGTGCCAGCAGCTTCACTAGCGTCCCTAGCGGCACCGGGGAGCTGTTTTTT. The encoded protein is CASSFTSVPSGTGELFF.

The chain is built from TRBV5-1 and TRBJ2-3, with 11 bases that match TRBD2. This CDR3 is built from 17 residues. CDR1 SGHRS and CDR2 YFSETQ come from the germline V gene. V shed 6 bases, J shed 9 bases, and the junction held 18 bases outside the gene matches. The CDR3 DNA reads as TGCGCCAGCATCGCGTACCCTAGCGGGAGGTTGGTAGACACGCAGTATTTT. Encoded protein: CASIAYPSGRLVDTQYF. The variable domain in full, completed from reference TRBV5-1 and TRBJ2-3, reads KAGVTQTPRYLIKTRGQQVTLSCSPISGHRSVSWYQQTPGQGLQFLFEYFSETQRNKGNFPGRFSGRQFSNSRSEMNVSTLELGDSALYLCASIAYPSGRLVDTQYFGPGTRLTVL.

This clone was counted at least ten times. The chain recombines TRBV7-3 with TRBJ2-7; 10 nucleotides align to TRBD2. This CDR3 has 16 amino acids. V was clipped by 5 bases and J by 5 bases; unmatched bases: 12. Germline V gene sequence: CDR1 SGHTA, CDR2 FQGTGA. The CDR3 region has the DNA TGTGCCAGCAGCCTAGGGGGTAGCGGGAGGTCCGACGAGCAGTACTTC. Its protein product is CASSLGGSGRSDEQYF. The variable domain in full, with the rest retrieved from reference TRBV7-3 and TRBJ2-7, is GAGVSQTPSNKVTEKGKYVELRCDPISGHTALYWYRQSLGQGPEFLIYFQGTGAADDSGLPNDRFFAVRPEGSVSTLKIQRTERGDSAVYLCASSLGGSGRSDEQYFGPGTRLTVT.

This clone was observed at least ten times. The V gene is TRBV30, the J gene TRBJ1-2; perhaps TRBD1 as D (6 bases). Germline CDR1 GTSNPN, CDR2 SVGIG (reference sequence). Trimming took off 0 bases at V and 1 base at J, with 18 bases between the two ends. The CDR3 is made up of 17 amino acids. In DNA form, the CDR3 reads TGTGCCTGGAGTGTACGGGGGGGCGCTTATCTTAACTATGGCTACACCTTC. It encodes CAWSVRGGAYLNYGYTF.

On this clone itself: With a much larger clone just one base away, this may be a read error. V gene TRBV29-1 combines with J gene TRBJ2-7; possible D gene TRBD1, 6 bases. CDR1 and CDR2 (germline): SQVTM, ANQGSEA. The CDR3 is made up of 10 amino acids. The CDR3 nucleotides are TGCAGAGCCCTCAGGGGCGAGCAGTACTTC. Encoded protein: CRALRGEQYF.

The chain recombines TRBV3-1 with TRBJ2-1, with 11 bases lining up with TRBD2. Germline-derived CDR1 and CDR2 are LGHDT and YNNKEL (reference sequence). The CDR3 covers 16 residues. Trimming took 4 bases from V and 4 from J; bases not matched to a gene: 6. The CDR3 bases are TGTGCCAGCAGCCCGTATAGCGGGAGGGATTACAATGAGCAGTTCTTC. Protein: CASSPYSGRDYNEQFF.